The entry below describes one T cell receptor (beta chain). Antigen specificity is unknown. In germline, CDR1 is SGHRS, CDR2 YFSETQ. V shed 0 bases, J shed 7 bases, and the junction held 2 bases outside the gene matches. CDR3 length: 14 amino acids. The data belong to a study of beta chain features in type 1 diabetes. Study in general: Patients shared similar age, gender and cell yields with healthy donors.

The study, taken as a whole, reports: Still unanswered here is whether HLA type influences TCRB rearrangement. Shortening of TCRB CDR3s, moderate but significant, appeared in all four CD4+ subsets of Type 1 diabetes patients.

As every portion of the isolated RNA was reverse transcribed, the sequencing read expressed TCRB transcripts. The protocol was immunoSEQ multiplex PCR, while the TCRdb copy is restricted to in-frame clones and leaves out a portion. Of approximately 150,000 clones listed, roughly a tenth are singletons. The sequence came from a man in his late teens or twenties in good health. The material sequenced was naive CD4+ T cells from blood. J is TRBJ2-7 and V is TRBV5-1, with 12 bases lining up with TRBD2. The CDR3 reads CASSLGLAGEEQYF. As DNA, the CDR3 is TGCGCCAGCAGCTTGGGACTAGCGGGGGAGGAGCAGTACTTC. The complete variable domain, with remaining parts taken from reference TRBV5-1 and TRBJ2-7, reads KAGVTQTPRYLIKTRGQQVTLSCSPISGHRSVSWYQQTPGQGLQFLFEYFSETQRNKGNFPGRFSGRQFSNSRSEMNVSTLELGDSALYLCASSLGLAGEEQYFGPGTRLTVT.